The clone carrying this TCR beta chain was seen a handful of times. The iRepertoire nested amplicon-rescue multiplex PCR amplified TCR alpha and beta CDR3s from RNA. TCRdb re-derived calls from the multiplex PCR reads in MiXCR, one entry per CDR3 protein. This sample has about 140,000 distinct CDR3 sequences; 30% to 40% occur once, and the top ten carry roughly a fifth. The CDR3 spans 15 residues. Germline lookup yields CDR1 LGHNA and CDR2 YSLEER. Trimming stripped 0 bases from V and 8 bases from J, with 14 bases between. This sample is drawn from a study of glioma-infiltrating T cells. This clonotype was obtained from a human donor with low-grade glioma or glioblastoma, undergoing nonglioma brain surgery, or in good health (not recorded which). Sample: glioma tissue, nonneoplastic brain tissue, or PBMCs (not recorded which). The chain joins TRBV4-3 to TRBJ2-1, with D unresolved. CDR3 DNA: TGCGCCAGCAGCCAAGAGGCCGCGCTCGGCGATGAGCAGTTCTTC. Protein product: CASSQEAALGDEQFF.